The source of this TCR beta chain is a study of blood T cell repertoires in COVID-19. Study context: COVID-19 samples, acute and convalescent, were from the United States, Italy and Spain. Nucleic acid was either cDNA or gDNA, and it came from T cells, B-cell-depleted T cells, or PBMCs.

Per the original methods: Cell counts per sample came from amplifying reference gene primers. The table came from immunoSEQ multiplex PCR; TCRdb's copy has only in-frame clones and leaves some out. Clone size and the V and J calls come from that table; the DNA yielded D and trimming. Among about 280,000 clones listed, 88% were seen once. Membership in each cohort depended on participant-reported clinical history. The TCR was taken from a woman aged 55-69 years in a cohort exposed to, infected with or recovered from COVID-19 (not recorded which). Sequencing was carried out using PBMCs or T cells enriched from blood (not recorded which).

The CDR3 nucleotides read TGTGCCAGCAGCTCTAAACCGGGACTCCCCACAGATACGCAGTATTTT. Its translation: CASSSKPGLPTDTQYF. The chain is built from TRBV7-2 and TRBJ2-3, with D maybe TRBD2 (6 bases). CDR1 SGHTA and CDR2 FQGNSA come from the germline V gene. The CDR3 loop spans 16 amino acids. Between the trimmed V and J ends, which lost 4 bases and 2 bases, there was a span of 16 bases.